Following are 32 T cell receptor beta chains from one sample sequenced in a study of blood T cell repertoires in COVID-19. Some clones are missing from TCRdb's copy, which holds only in-frame ones; the method was immunoSEQ multiplex PCR. The data show hundreds of thousands of clones, 85% seen once. The sample was PBMCs or T cells enriched from blood (not recorded which). The receptor source for this set is a woman aged 45-59 years who had recovered from COVID-19.

The chain employs TRBV5-6 and TRBJ2-7; 11 nucleotides line up with TRBD1. J was trimmed by 3 bases and V by 5 bases; bases with no gene match: 10. Germline CDR1 and CDR2: SGHDT and YYEEEE. The CDR3 is 16 residues long. The chain's CDR3 is CASSRMDRGRYYEQYF. The CDR3 DNA reads TGTGCCAGCAGTCGGATGGACAGGGGGCGGTACTACGAGCAGTACTTC. The entire variable domain, with the rest obtained from reference TRBV5-6 and TRBJ2-7, is as follows: DAGVTQSPTHLIKTRGQQVTLRCSPKSGHDTVSWYQQALGQGPQFIFQYYEEEERQRGNFPDRFSGHQFPNYSSELNVNALLLGDSALYLCASSRMDRGRYYEQYFGPGTRLTVT.

V gene TRBV19 combines with J gene TRBJ2-1; 10 nucleotides match TRBD2. Germline CDR1 LNHDA, CDR2 SQIVND (reference sequence). CDR3 length equals 15 residues. With V trimmed by 3 bases and J by 5 bases, 4 bases remained unmatched. This CDR3 is CASSILAGGDNEQFF. The CDR3 bases are TGTGCCAGTAGTATCTTAGCGGGAGGAGACAATGAGCAGTTCTTC.

This chain joins TRBV7-8 and TRBJ2-7; D might be TRBD2 (6 bases). The CDR3 covers 14 residues. Trimming cost V 3 bases and J 4 bases, with 13 bases left between them. The germline V gene encodes CDR1 SGHVS and CDR2 FQNEAQ. CDR3 sequence (DNA): TGTGCCAGCAGCTTTGGAGGGGATTCATACGAGCAGTACTTC. This gives the protein CASSFGGDSYEQYF.

V is TRBV30 and J is TRBJ2-4; maybe TRBD1 (5 bases). Per germline, CDR1 GTSNPN and CDR2 SVGIG (reference sequence). The V and J ends lost 4 bases and 0 bases respectively, with 16 bases between them. This CDR3 comprises 16 residues. The CDR3 nucleotides read TGTGCCTGGAACAAGGCGTGGGGCCTAGCCAAAAACATTCAGTACTTC. It yields the protein CAWNKAWGLAKNIQYF.

J is TRBJ1-2 and V is TRBV9; D remains ambiguous. Germline CDR1 and CDR2: SGDLS and YYNGEE. The ends were cut back, 0 bases at V and 5 bases at J, with 5 bases in the middle. This CDR3 region has 12 residues. In DNA, the CDR3 is TGTGCCAGCAGCGTAGATGAGTATGGCTACACCTTC. Its translation is CASSVDEYGYTF.

For the CDR3, the DNA is TGTGCCACCAGCAGAGATGTCCTTTCCCGGGTTGGAAGCACTGAAGCTTTCTTT. Translated, it gives CATSRDVLSRVGSTEAFF. The chain uses TRBV15 and TRBJ1-1, with unresolved D. Germline CDR1 reads LNHNV; CDR2 reads YYDKDF (reference sequence). V was trimmed by 0 bases and J by 4 bases, leaving 21 bases between them. This CDR3 has 18 residues.

The chain links TRBV18 to TRBJ2-7, with 8 bases matching TRBD2. The CDR3 totals 19 residues. Germline trimming cut 4 bases from V and 2 bases from J; bases unmatched to any gene: 19. CDR1 and CDR2 (germline): KGHSH, LQKENI. The CDR3 spells CASSLFYDRPGTSTYEQYF. The CDR3 DNA follows: TGTGCCAGCTCACTTTTTTATGACAGGCCCGGGACTAGTACCTACGAGCAGTACTTC.

CDR3 bases: TGTGCCAGCACCCTAAACAGGGGATCCTATGGCTACACCTTC. It translates to CASTLNRGSYGYTF. This chain links TRBV28 with TRBJ1-2; 7 positions match TRBD1. The V and J ends lost 7 bases and 4 bases, in that order; junction bases with no gene match: 9. Looked up from germline, CDR1 is MDHEN and CDR2 is SYDVKM. This CDR3 comprises 14 residues.

V is TRBV20-1 and J is TRBJ2-1; 8 bases are a match to TRBD1. The CDR3 has 17 residues. From germline, CDR1 is DFQATT and CDR2 SNEGSKA (reference sequence). V was pared by 3 bases and J by 1 base, with 11 bases of the junction left unmatched. CDR3 DNA sequence: TGCAGTGCTAGTCCTAGGACAGGGAGAGGGTCCTACAATGAGCAGTTCTTC. The encoded protein is CSASPRTGRGSYNEQFF.

This rearrangement joins TRBV19 to TRBJ1-5, with D hard to call. The germline V and J ends were trimmed by 3 bases and 4 bases, with 16 bases remaining between them. Germline CDR1 is LNHDA and CDR2 is SQIVND (reference sequence). The length of the CDR3 is 16 residues. The CDR3 region is CASSMLESLMNQPQHF. CDR3 sequence (DNA): TGTGCCAGTAGTATGTTGGAGAGTTTAATGAATCAGCCCCAGCATTTT.

The V and J genes are TRBV2 and TRBJ2-3; 11 bases agree with TRBD2. CDR1 is SNHLY, CDR2 FYNNEI, per germline. After removal of 0 bases from V and 1 base from J, the junction contained 0 bases not matched to a gene. This CDR3 is built from 16 residues. The CDR3 coding sequence is TGTGCCAGCAGTGAAGCACTAGCGGGGGGCACAGATACGCAGTATTTT. This sequence encodes CASSEALAGGTDTQYF.

The CDR3 DNA follows: TGTGCCAGTAGTATTGGGACAGGGGTTGCTTCACCCCTCCACTTT. Amino acids: CASSIGTGVASPLHF. The genes are TRBV19 and TRBJ1-6, with 10 bases aligning to TRBD1. This CDR3 has 15 amino acids. Per the germline V gene, CDR1 is LNHDA and CDR2 is SQIVND (reference sequence). V was clipped by 3 bases and J by 9 bases; unmatched bases: 5.

The chain joins TRBV27 to TRBJ1-4; TRBD1 matches 7 bases. This CDR3 comprises 16 residues. The germline V gene encodes CDR1 MNHEY and CDR2 SMNVEV (reference sequence). V was clipped by 5 bases and J by 6 bases; unmatched bases: 12. This CDR3 is CASSERGQVFDEKLFF. The CDR3 DNA follows: TGTGCCAGCAGTGAGCGCGGACAGGTATTTGATGAAAAACTGTTTTTT.

The rearrangement uses TRBV9 and TRBJ2-2; 9 bases line up with TRBD1. The CDR3 runs 15 residues. J was trimmed by 8 bases and V by 4 bases; bases with no gene match: 9. Germline assignment: CDR1 SGDLS and CDR2 YYNGEE. The CDR3 nucleotides read TGTGCCAGCAGCCCCCGGGACAGGGTTACAGGGGAGCTGTTTTTT. This sequence encodes CASSPRDRVTGELFF.

The rearrangement uses TRBV28 and TRBJ2-1; weak D call: TRBD2 (6 bases). V lost 8 bases and J 2 bases, leaving 19 bases between the germline ends. CDR1 is MDHEN and CDR2 is SYDVKM in the germline V gene. This CDR3 has 16 residues. Here the CDR3 reads CASGTEREEPYNEQFF. The CDR3 DNA reads as TGTGCCAGCGGAACAGAGAGGGAGGAGCCCTACAATGAGCAGTTCTTC. Variable domain in full (rest from reference TRBV28 and TRBJ2-1): DVKVTQSSRYLVKRTGEKVFLECVQDMDHENMFWYRQDPGLGLRLIYFSYDVKMKEKGDIPEGYSVSREKKERFSLILESASTNQTSMYLCASGTEREEPYNEQFFGPGTRLTVL.

This clone was recorded once. V usage is TRBV6-2 or TRBV6-3 and J usage is TRBJ1-5, with 7 positions matching TRBD1. With 5 bases clipped from V and 3 bases from J, the junction kept 16 bases outside the gene matches. The V gene's germline CDR1 is MNHEY and CDR2 SVGEGT. This CDR3 region has 18 residues. DNA of the CDR3: TGTGCCAGCAGTGCCCTATCTAGACAGGGCGGATACAATCAGCCCCAGCATTTT. Protein sequence: CASSALSRQGGYNQPQHF.

The chain employs TRBV7-2 and TRBJ2-5, with 14 bases matching TRBD2. CDR1 and CDR2 (germline): SGHTA, FQGNSA. V lost 0 bases and J lost 5; bases outside the gene matches: 8. This CDR3 is built from 18 residues. The CDR3 sequence is CASSLAGLAGARGETQYF. DNA for the CDR3: TGTGCCAGCAGCTTAGCGGGACTAGCGGGGGCCCGAGGGGAGACCCAGTACTTC.

The rearrangement links TRBV7-9 to TRBJ2-1; 7 bases line up with TRBD2. Trimming at V came to 7 bases and at J to 9 bases, leaving 12 bases not matched to a gene. This CDR3 is built from 14 residues. In germline, CDR1 is SEHNR, CDR2 FQNEAQ (reference sequence). The CDR3 protein is CASTWAGVSVEQFF. In DNA form, the CDR3 reads TGTGCCAGCACCTGGGCGGGAGTCTCCGTTGAGCAGTTCTTC.

This sequence joins TRBV27 and TRBJ2-2, with D tentatively TRBD1 (5 bases). Germline V gives CDR1 MNHEY, CDR2 SMNVEV (reference sequence). The CDR3 has 14 residues. Deletions cut 8 bases from V and 1 base from J, with 11 bases between. In DNA form, the CDR3 reads TGTGCCAGCGGGCCAGGGTTGAACACCGGGGAGCTGTTTTTT. Protein: CASGPGLNTGELFF.

The gene calls are TRBV2 and TRBJ2-7; 12 bases map to TRBD2. Losses at the gene ends were 5 bases for V and 3 bases for J; bases not matched to a gene: 8. This CDR3 is 16 amino acids long. Germline loops: CDR1 SNHLY, CDR2 FYNNEI. The CDR3 nucleotides read TGTGCCAGCAGTCCGACTAGCGGGAGAGGTATCTACGAGCAGTACTTC. It codes for CASSPTSGRGIYEQYF.

This chain connects TRBV5-1 to TRBJ2-6, with 12 bases aligning to TRBD2. Germline CDR1 SGHRS, CDR2 YFSETQ. This CDR3 is built from 17 residues. The V and J ends lost 4 bases and 0 bases, in that order; junction bases with no gene match: 2. In nucleotides, the CDR3 is TGCGCCAGCAGCCTGACTAGCGGGAGCTCTGGGGCCAACGTCCTGACTTTC. Translation: CASSLTSGSSGANVLTF.

The chain combines TRBV5-5 with TRBJ2-2, with D perhaps matching TRBD2 (6 bases). V lost 4 bases and J 6 bases, leaving 19 bases between the germline ends. Per germline, CDR1 SGHKS and CDR2 YYEKEE (reference sequence). The CDR3 sequence is 16 residues long. The CDR3 loop reads CASSPRTAPGAGELFF. The CDR3 bases are TGTGCCAGCAGCCCACGGACGGCTCCGGGGGCCGGGGAGCTGTTTTTT.

This clone was counted a single time. The rearrangement uses TRBV4-3 and TRBJ1-5; D gene ambiguous. Trimming took 1 base from V and 4 from J, leaving 5 bases between them. From germline, CDR1 is LGHNA and CDR2 YSLEER. The CDR3 spans 13 residues. CDR3 DNA sequence: TGCGCCAGCAGCCAAGGTCGGAATCAGCCCCAGCATTTT. Amino acids: CASSQGRNQPQHF.

On this clone itself: An end of the junction differs from the germline gene, which may be a read error. The genes are TRBV19 and TRBJ1-1; D not resolved. The CDR3 is 12 residues long. The germline CDR1 and CDR2 sequences are LNHDA and SQIVND (reference sequence). The CDR3 here is CASMGPSTGAFF. CDR3 sequence (DNA): TGTGCCAGTATGGGCCCATCAACTGGAGCTTTCTTT. The entire variable domain, with the rest obtained from reference TRBV19 and TRBJ1-1, is as follows: DGGITQSPKYLFRKEGQNVTLSCEQNLNHDAMYWYRQDPGQGLRLIYYSQIVNDFQKGDIAEGYSVSREKKESFPLTVTSAQKNPTAFYLCASMGPSTGAFFGQGTRLTVV.

This clone was counted once. V and J are TRBV7-9 and TRBJ1-5; D gene unclear. Germline lookup yields CDR1 SEHNR and CDR2 FQNEAQ (reference sequence). The CDR3 is 15 residues long. The V gene lost 5 bases and the J gene lost 1 base, with 12 bases spanning the gap. In DNA form, the CDR3 reads TGTGCCAGCAGCCCAGATCTGGAGAGCAATCAGCCCCAGCATTTT. It encodes CASSPDLESNQPQHF. The full variable domain, its missing parts supplied by reference TRBV7-9 and TRBJ1-5, is DTGVSQNPRHKITKRGQNVTFRCDPISEHNRLYWYRQTLGQGPEFLTYFQNEAQLEKSRLLSDRFSAERPKGSFSTLEIQRTEQGDSAMYLCASSPDLESNQPQHFGDGTRLSIL.

The chain carries TRBV5-5 and TRBJ1-2; D unresolved. Trimming removed 3 bases from V and 0 bases from J, with 3 bases in between. Germline V lookup: CDR1 SGHKS, CDR2 YYEKEE (reference sequence). This CDR3 is built from 12 residues. The CDR3 nucleotides read TGTGCCAGCAGCTCCTCTAACTATGGCTACACCTTC. As protein: CASSSSNYGYTF.

The table lists this clone with a few counts. The V and J genes are TRBV2 and TRBJ1-3; 9 bases are shared with TRBD1. Germline-derived CDR1 and CDR2 are SNHLY and FYNNEI. V lost 4 bases and J lost 2; bases outside the gene matches: 0. The CDR3 extends over 14 amino acids. CDR3 coding DNA: TGTGCCAGCAGTGGACAGGGGGCTGGAAACACCATATATTTT. Translated, it gives CASSGQGAGNTIYF.

The chain recombines TRBV5-1 with TRBJ2-7, with 14 bases identical to TRBD2. Unmatched junction bases numbered 7, after V lost 2 bases and J lost 9 bases. Germline V gives CDR1 SGHRS, CDR2 YFSETQ. The CDR3 is 15 residues long. The CDR3 sequence is CASSFWTSGGTRQYF. In DNA form, the CDR3 reads TGCGCCAGCAGCTTCTGGACTAGCGGGGGGACACGGCAGTACTTC.

The chain carries TRBV28 and TRBJ2-3; 9 bases agree with TRBD2. Trimming removed 3 bases from V and 5 bases from J; junction bases left unmatched: 9. The CDR3 covers 16 residues. From germline, CDR1 is MDHEN and CDR2 SYDVKM. The CDR3 coding sequence is TGTGCCAGCAGTTTTGGCGGGGGGGCCGGTCAAGATACGCAGTATTTT. Protein product: CASSFGGGAGQDTQYF.

The V gene is TRBV11-2, the J gene TRBJ2-5; a weak D match, TRBD2 (6 bases). V gave up 4 bases and J gave up 7 bases, with 22 bases separating them. Germline V gives CDR1 SGHAT, CDR2 FQNNGV. This CDR3 comprises 16 residues. The CDR3 coding sequence is TGTGCCAGCAGCTCATTAACTAGCCTCGAGGGGTGGACCCAGTACTTC. This gives the protein CASSSLTSLEGWTQYF. Using reference TRBV11-2 and TRBJ2-5 for the parts outside the CDR3, the full variable domain is EAGVAQSPRYKIIEKRQSVAFWCNPISGHATLYWYQQILGQGPKLLIQFQNNGVVDDSQLPKDRFSAERLKGVDSTLKIQPAKLEDSAVYLCASSSLTSLEGWTQYFGPGTRLLVL.

V is TRBV6-5 and J is TRBJ2-5, with no clear D. Per the germline V gene, CDR1 is MNHEY and CDR2 is SVGAGI. This CDR3 is built from 11 residues. V lost 4 bases to trimming and J lost 4 bases, with 4 bases between them. CDR3 sequence reads: CASSSRETQYF. For the CDR3, the DNA is TGTGCCAGCAGTTCCCGAGAGACCCAGTACTTC.

The rearrangement uses TRBV6-1 and TRBJ2-7; the match to TRBD1 covers 7 bases. V gave up 4 bases and J gave up 11 bases; unmatched junction bases: 8. From germline, CDR1 is MNHNS and CDR2 SASEGT. The CDR3 totals 12 residues. The CDR3 reads CASSVAQGPKYF. DNA of the CDR3: TGTGCCAGCAGTGTAGCACAGGGGCCGAAGTACTTC.